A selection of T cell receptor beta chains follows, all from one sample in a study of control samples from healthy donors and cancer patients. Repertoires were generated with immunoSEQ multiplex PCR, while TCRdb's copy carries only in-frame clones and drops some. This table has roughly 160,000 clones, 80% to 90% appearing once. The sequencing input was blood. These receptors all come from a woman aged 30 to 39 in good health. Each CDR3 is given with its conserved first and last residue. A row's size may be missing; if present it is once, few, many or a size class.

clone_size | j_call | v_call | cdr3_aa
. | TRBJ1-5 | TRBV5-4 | CASSSSTGIVRMSNQPQHF
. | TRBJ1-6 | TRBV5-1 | CASSLVRTGGPKDNSPLHF
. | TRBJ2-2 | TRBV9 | CASSPENTGELFF
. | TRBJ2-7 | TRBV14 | CASSQDQGRSYEQYF
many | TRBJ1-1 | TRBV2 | CASRVRLNTEAFF
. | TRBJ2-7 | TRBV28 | CASSLGPQGNPSYEQYF
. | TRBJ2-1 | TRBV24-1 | CATSDRMGGDPTSYNEQFF
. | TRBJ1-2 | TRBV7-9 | CASSPETGTGCLF
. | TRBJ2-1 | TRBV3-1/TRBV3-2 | CASSQPGLASYNEQFF
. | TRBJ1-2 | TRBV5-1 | CASSLDDNYGYTF
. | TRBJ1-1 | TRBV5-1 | CASSLWGRGSEAFF
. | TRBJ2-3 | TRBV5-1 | CASSLDGYLTDTQYF
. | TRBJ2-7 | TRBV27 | CASSLGGRYEQYF
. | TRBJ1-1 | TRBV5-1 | CASSTAPGRRTEAFF
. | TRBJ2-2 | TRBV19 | CASRLGGANTGELFF
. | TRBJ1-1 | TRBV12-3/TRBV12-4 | CASSFGWTTEAFF
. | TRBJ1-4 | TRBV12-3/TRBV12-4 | CASSVNEKLFF
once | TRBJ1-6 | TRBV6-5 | CASSYNGNDNSPLHF
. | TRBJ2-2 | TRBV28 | CASTTQLRVPSGELFF
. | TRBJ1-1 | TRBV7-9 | CASSPDRVKAEAFF